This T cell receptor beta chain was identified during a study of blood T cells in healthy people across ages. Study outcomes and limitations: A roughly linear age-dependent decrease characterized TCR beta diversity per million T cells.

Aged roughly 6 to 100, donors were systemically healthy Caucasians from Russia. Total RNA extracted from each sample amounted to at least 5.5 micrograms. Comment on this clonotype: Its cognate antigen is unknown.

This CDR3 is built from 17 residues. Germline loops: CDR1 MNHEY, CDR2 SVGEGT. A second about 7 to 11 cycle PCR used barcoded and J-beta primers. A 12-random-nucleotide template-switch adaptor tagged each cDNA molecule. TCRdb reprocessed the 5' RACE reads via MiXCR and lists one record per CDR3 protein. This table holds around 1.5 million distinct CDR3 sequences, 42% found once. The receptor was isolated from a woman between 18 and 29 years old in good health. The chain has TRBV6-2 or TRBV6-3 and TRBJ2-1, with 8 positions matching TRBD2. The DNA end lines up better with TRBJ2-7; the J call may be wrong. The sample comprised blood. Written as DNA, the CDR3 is TGTGCCAGCAGTCCGCCCGCAGCGGGGGTCAGATACAATGAGCAGTACTTC. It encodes CASSPPAAGVRYNEQYF.